One sample yielded the 27 T cell receptor beta chains listed below, sequenced in a study of shared clonotypes between healthy human individuals. CD8 cells classed as naive were CD45RO-negative and positively selected for CCR7, excluding terminally differentiated effector memory CD45RA+ cells. Sequencing used immunoSEQ multiplex PCR; TCRdb keeps in-frame clones, though not all of them. Of about 2 million clones listed, approximately 95% are singletons. Sequencing was performed on naive CD8+ T cells sorted from blood. The receptors come from a man aged 18 to 30 in good health.

This rearrangement joins TRBV7-9 to TRBJ2-2; D unresolved. V shed 5 bases and J shed 7 bases, with 11 bases lying between them. This CDR3 is 13 amino acids long. The V gene's germline CDR1 is SEHNR and CDR2 FQNEAQ (reference sequence). In nucleotides, the CDR3 is TGTGCCAGCAGCGATCGGATTCACGGGGAGCTGTTTTTT. It translates to CASSDRIHGELFF.

The chain uses TRBV6-6 and TRBJ1-5; possible D gene TRBD1, 6 bases. The CDR3 is 14 residues long. V lost 6 bases to trimming and J lost 7 bases, with 16 bases between them. Germline values: CDR1 MNHNY, CDR2 SVGAGI (reference sequence). The CDR3 reads CASSPPGQVQPQHF. DNA for the CDR3: TGTGCCAGCAGCCCCCCGGGACAAGTCCAGCCCCAGCATTTT.

This clone was detected a few times. A junction boundary mismatches the germline segment, possibly from a read error. CDR3 residues: CASSLGKGTVHF. The DNA for the CDR3 is TGTGCCAGCAGCCTGGGCAAGGGGACAGTCCACTTC. The V gene is TRBV14, the J gene TRBJ2-7; TRBD1 matches 7 bases. Germline loops: CDR1 SGHDN, CDR2 FVKESK. The CDR3 contains 12 residues.

This sequence joins TRBV10-2 and TRBJ2-1; possibly TRBD1 for D (6 bases). The CDR3 extends over 15 amino acids. Trimming pared 7 bases from V and 2 bases from J, leaving 15 bases between. Germline CDR1 and CDR2: WSHSY and SAAADI. The CDR3 sequence is CASKTQGLPYNEQFF. The CDR3 coding sequence is TGCGCCAGCAAGACACAGGGCCTCCCCTACAATGAGCAGTTCTTC.

The chain has TRBV10-3 and TRBJ1-2, with TRBD1 matching 7 bases. Germline CDR1 is ENHRY and CDR2 is SYGVKD. The CDR3 spans 14 residues. V gave up 10 bases and J gave up 6 bases; unmatched junction bases: 14. Here the CDR3 reads CATSGGGGGDGYTF. For the CDR3, the DNA is TGTGCCACCTCAGGTGGAGGGGGCGGTGATGGCTACACCTTC.

This clone showed up just once. The rearrangement uses TRBV6-6 and TRBJ2-7; D is uncertain. The CDR3 has 13 residues. Germline CDR1 reads MNHNY; CDR2 reads SVGAGI (reference sequence). V lost 0 bases and J 5 bases, leaving 8 bases between the germline ends. For the CDR3, the DNA is TGTGCCAGCAGTTACTCGAACAGAAACGAGCAGTACTTC. Residues: CASSYSNRNEQYF.

Worth noting for this clone: Compared with germline, one end of the junction differs, possibly owing to a read error. The CDR3 sequence is CASSEIQGPNYGHTF. Here the CDR3 DNA reads TGTGCCAGCAGTGAAATTCAGGGGCCTAACTATGGCCACACCTTC. The chain employs TRBV6-1 and TRBJ1-2, with D perhaps matching TRBD1 (6 bases). CDR1 is MNHNS, CDR2 SASEGT, per germline. The CDR3 runs 15 residues.

This chain links TRBV7-3 with TRBJ1-1; D gene unclear. Germline V lookup: CDR1 SGHTA, CDR2 FQGTGA. The CDR3 consists of 13 residues. The V end was cut by 2 bases, the J end by 5 bases, with 9 bases between. The CDR3 spells CASSLFFSTEAFF. CDR3 nucleotides: TGTGCCAGCAGCTTATTTTTCAGTACTGAAGCTTTCTTT.

V and J are TRBV27 and TRBJ2-7; 13 bases map to TRBD2. Unmatched junction bases numbered 4, after V lost 6 bases and J lost 5 bases. This CDR3 comprises 14 residues. Germline CDR1 and CDR2: MNHEY and SMNVEV (reference sequence). The CDR3 reads CASRLAGGLHEQYF. The CDR3, as DNA: TGTGCCAGCAGACTAGCGGGGGGGCTTCACGAGCAGTACTTC.

The J gene is TRBJ1-3, the V gene TRBV4-1, with 7 bases lining up with TRBD1. V lost 5 bases, J lost 4 bases, and 8 bases stayed unmatched. Germline V gene sequence: CDR1 MGHRA, CDR2 YSYEKL. The CDR3 contains 15 residues. The CDR3 loop is CASSTRQGLGNTIYF. The CDR3 region has the DNA TGCGCCAGCAGCACCCGACAGGGTTTGGGAAACACCATATATTTT.

In regard to this clone: Other nucleotide sequences from this sample produce the same CDR3. The chain employs TRBV4-1 and TRBJ2-7; perhaps TRBD2 as D (6 bases). V was shortened by 3 bases and J by 2 bases, with 11 bases between the two germline ends. The CDR3 is 14 residues long. From germline, CDR1 is MGHRA and CDR2 YSYEKL. CDR3 bases: TGCGCCAGCAGCCAGGGGACTGCTACCTACGAGCAGTACTTC. This encodes CASSQGTATYEQYF.

This clone was picked up one time. The same CDR3 arises from other DNA sequences in this sample as well. The chain is built from TRBV5-4 and TRBJ2-1; D might be TRBD2 (6 bases). The V end was cut by 0 bases, the J end by 7 bases, with 8 bases between. This CDR3 comprises 13 residues. Germline assignment: CDR1 SGHNT and CDR2 YYREEE (reference sequence). CDR3 sequence reads: CASSLAGGNEQFF. In nucleotides, the CDR3 is TGTGCCAGCAGCTTGGCCGGGGGAAATGAGCAGTTCTTC.

As concerns this clone: Other DNA sequences in the sample encode the same CDR3. The rearrangement uses TRBV5-6 and TRBJ1-1, with TRBD1 as a possible D gene (5 bases). Trimming removed 3 bases at V and 5 bases at J, with 8 bases between. This CDR3 is built from 12 residues. Germline CDR1 SGHDT, CDR2 YYEEEE. CDR3 protein: CASSYGGTEAFF. The CDR3, as DNA: TGTGCCAGCAGCTATGGGGGGACTGAAGCTTTCTTT.

The chain combines TRBV4-3 with TRBJ2-2; D uncertain. The germline CDR1 and CDR2 sequences are LGHNA and YSLEER. V was pared by 4 bases and J by 7 bases, with 10 bases between. The CDR3 is 13 residues long. This CDR3 is CASSPHLGGELFF. For the CDR3, the DNA is TGCGCCAGCAGCCCCCATTTAGGCGGGGAGCTGTTTTTT.

The chain combines TRBV6-6 with TRBJ2-7, with D tentatively TRBD1 or TRBD2 (5 bases each). The V and J ends lost 5 bases and 4 bases respectively, with 18 bases between them. The germline CDR1 and CDR2 sequences are MNHNY and SVGAGI (reference sequence). This CDR3 spans 15 amino acids. CDR3 residues: CASSTPGDGNYEQYF. The DNA of the CDR3 is TGTGCCAGCAGTACACCTGGGGACGGGAATTACGAGCAGTACTTC.

The chain employs TRBV5-8 and TRBJ2-7, with D possibly TRBD1 on 6 matching bases. Germline loops: CDR1 SGHTS, CDR2 YDEGEE. There are 14 residues in the CDR3. Between the trimmed V and J ends, which lost 4 bases and 1 base, there was a span of 12 bases. The CDR3 nucleotides are TGTGCCAGCAGCCCTCTGACAGGTTCCTACGAGCAGTACTTC. Its protein product is CASSPLTGSYEQYF.

The chain carries TRBV11-2 and TRBJ2-7; D is unresolved. The CDR3 has 14 amino acids. Germline lookup yields CDR1 SGHAT and CDR2 FQNNGV. Between the trimmed V and J ends, which lost 3 bases and 0 bases, there was a span of 9 bases. DNA of the CDR3: TGTGCCAGCAGCTTCGGGCGAAGCTCCTACGAGCAGTACTTC. It yields the protein CASSFGRSSYEQYF.

The chain has TRBV30 and TRBJ1-2, with D uncertain. Germline values: CDR1 GTSNPN, CDR2 SVGIG (reference sequence). With 2 bases removed from V and 5 bases from J, the gap between germline ends came to 12 bases. This CDR3 spans 13 amino acids. The CDR3 reads CAWSTTASYGYTF. CDR3 sequence (DNA): TGTGCCTGGAGTACAACAGCAAGTTATGGCTACACCTTC.

The chain combines TRBV14 with TRBJ2-7; no firm D call. Per germline, CDR1 SGHDN and CDR2 FVKESK. V was trimmed by 4 bases and J by 3 bases, leaving 10 bases between them. This CDR3 spans 13 amino acids. CDR3 bases: TGTGCCAGCAGCCCCTCGCTCAACTACGAGCAGTACTTC. Protein sequence: CASSPSLNYEQYF.

The rearrangement links TRBV2 to TRBJ1-2, with D perhaps TRBD1 (6 bases). Between the trimmed V and J ends, which lost 6 bases and 8 bases, there was a span of 22 bases. Germline CDR1 and CDR2: SNHLY and FYNNEI. This CDR3 has 15 amino acids. CDR3 sequence reads: CASREGDQYRVGYTF. Written as DNA, the CDR3 is TGTGCCAGCAGAGAGGGGGACCAGTATAGAGTGGGCTACACCTTC.

The chain carries TRBV28 and TRBJ2-7; no firm D call. V lost 2 bases to trimming and J lost 6 bases, with 14 bases between them. Germline lookup yields CDR1 MDHEN and CDR2 SYDVKM. The CDR3 totals 14 residues. The DNA for the CDR3 is TGTGCCAGCAGTTTACTGCGTGTTAGTAGCGAGCAGTACTTC. Its protein is CASSLLRVSSEQYF.

The table lists this clone with a count of one. J is TRBJ2-2 and V is TRBV11-3; possibly TRBD1 for D (6 bases). This CDR3 spans 15 amino acids. Germline V CDR1 and CDR2: SGHNT, YENEEA. Trimming took off 4 bases at V and 5 bases at J, with 14 bases between the two ends. The DNA of the CDR3 is TGTGCCAGCAGCTCCACGGACAGAGGGACCGGGGAGCTGTTTTTT. Translated, it gives CASSSTDRGTGELFF.

This clone was seen only once. This chain uses TRBV7-2 with TRBJ2-3; D call uncertain. CDR3 length: 16 amino acids. V shed 0 bases and J shed 2 bases, with 12 bases lying between them. The germline V gene encodes CDR1 SGHTA and CDR2 FQGNSA. The CDR3 sequence is CASSLAPLMNTDTQYF. CDR3 nucleotides: TGTGCCAGCAGCTTAGCCCCCCTTATGAACACAGATACGCAGTATTTT.

This clone appeared a single time. The chain carries TRBV10-3 and TRBJ2-2; no clear D gene. Germline V gene sequence: CDR1 ENHRY, CDR2 SYGVKD. The ends were cut back, 2 bases at V and 5 bases at J, with 15 bases in the middle. The CDR3 totals 16 residues. The CDR3, as DNA: TGTGCCATCAGTGAGGGCCAATCTACAATAACCGGGGAGCTGTTTTTT. Translating gives CAISEGQSTITGELFF.

The chain uses TRBV11-2 and TRBJ1-1, with D uncertain. The CDR3 has 15 residues. Germline lookup yields CDR1 SGHAT and CDR2 FQNNGV. V was shortened by 5 bases and J by 4 bases, with 17 bases between the two germline ends. The CDR3 region has the DNA TGTGCCAGCAGCCCGAGCCCGATGGCGGGCACTGAAGCTTTCTTT. Translated, it gives CASSPSPMAGTEAFF.

V usage is TRBV4-1 and J usage is TRBJ2-7; D perhaps matches TRBD1 (6 bases). Per the germline V gene, CDR1 is MGHRA and CDR2 is YSYEKL. The CDR3 contains 15 residues. Trimming stripped 0 bases from V and 3 bases from J, with 12 bases between. CDR3 loop: CASSQDEDSHYEQYF. In DNA, the CDR3 is TGCGCCAGCAGCCAAGATGAGGACAGCCACTACGAGCAGTACTTC.

The J gene is TRBJ1-1, the V gene TRBV28; D ambiguous. The CDR3 runs to 14 residues. Per the germline V gene, CDR1 is MDHEN and CDR2 is SYDVKM. The V and J ends lost 8 bases and 2 bases respectively, with 15 bases between them. For the CDR3, the DNA is TGTGCCAGCGGGGAAGTTCCCCTCAACACTGAAGCTTTCTTT. Translated: CASGEVPLNTEAFF.